This is a list of T cell receptor beta chains from one sample in a study of sequential checkpoint blockade in melanoma. Data came from immunoSEQ multiplex PCR; TCRdb stores just in-frame clones and leaves some out. The sample includes about 22,000 clones, less than 75% of them seen just once. The sequences come from CD8+ T cells sorted from blood (inferred from file names), collected from a patient given nivolumab and ipilimumab in sequence. The receptors come from a human donor with melanoma. The conserved cysteine and the conserved F or W are not part of the CDR3 here. Fields, in order: V gene, CDR3 protein.

TRBV7-6 | ASSSGQGLYNEQF
TRBV7-3 | ASSQGGVEAF
TRBV15 | ATRSGEVREQY
TRBV16 | ANRDRVFNTEAF
TRBV2 | ASKGRDRGIAGDWNEQF
TRBV2 | ASSVSREQY
TRBV6-5 | ASRALLGGNSPLH
TRBV9 | ASSVAGTSGETQY
TRBV5-5 | ASSLLGNIQY
TRBV5-4 | ASSFGGGDTQY
TRBV2 | ASSAPAQGLNQPQH
TRBV7-3 | ASSYLAASTDTQY
TRBV7-6 | ASSLPLAGAGYNEQF
TRBV9 | ASSETDGGGYT
TRBV9 | ASSATGGSGETQY
TRBV11-2 | ASSLVAGPHTDTQY
TRBV7-9 | ASTYDRAQETQY